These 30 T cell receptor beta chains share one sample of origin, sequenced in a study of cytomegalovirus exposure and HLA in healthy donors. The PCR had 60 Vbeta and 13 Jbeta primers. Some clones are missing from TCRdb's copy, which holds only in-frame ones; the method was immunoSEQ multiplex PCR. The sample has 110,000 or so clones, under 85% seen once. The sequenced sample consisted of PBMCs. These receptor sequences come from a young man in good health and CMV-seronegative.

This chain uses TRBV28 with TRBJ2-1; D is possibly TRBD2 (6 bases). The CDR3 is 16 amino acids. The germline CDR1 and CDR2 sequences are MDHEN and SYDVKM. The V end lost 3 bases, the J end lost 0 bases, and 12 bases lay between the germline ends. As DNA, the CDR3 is TGTGCCAGCAGTTTTTTCGGGGGAAGCTCCTACAATGAGCAGTTCTTC. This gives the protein CASSFFGGSSYNEQFF.

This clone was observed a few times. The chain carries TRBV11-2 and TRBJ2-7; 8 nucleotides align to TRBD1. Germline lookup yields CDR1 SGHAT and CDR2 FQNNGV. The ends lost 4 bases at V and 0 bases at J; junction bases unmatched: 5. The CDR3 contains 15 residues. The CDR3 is CASSSRGRASYEQYF. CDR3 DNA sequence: TGTGCCAGCAGCTCCAGGGGGCGAGCCTCCTACGAGCAGTACTTC.

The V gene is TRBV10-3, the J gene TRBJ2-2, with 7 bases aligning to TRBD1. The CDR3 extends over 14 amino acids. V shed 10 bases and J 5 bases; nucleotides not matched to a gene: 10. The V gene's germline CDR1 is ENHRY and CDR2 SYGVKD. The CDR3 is CATLDRASTGELFF. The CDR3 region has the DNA TGTGCCACCCTCGACAGGGCGAGTACCGGGGAGCTGTTTTTT.

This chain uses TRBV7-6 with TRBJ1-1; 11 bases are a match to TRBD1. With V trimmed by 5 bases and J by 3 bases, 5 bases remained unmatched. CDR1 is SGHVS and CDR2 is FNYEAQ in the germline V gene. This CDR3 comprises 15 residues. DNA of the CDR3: TGTGCCAGCAGCCCAGGACAGGGGGCTTACACTGAAGCTTTCTTT. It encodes CASSPGQGAYTEAFF.

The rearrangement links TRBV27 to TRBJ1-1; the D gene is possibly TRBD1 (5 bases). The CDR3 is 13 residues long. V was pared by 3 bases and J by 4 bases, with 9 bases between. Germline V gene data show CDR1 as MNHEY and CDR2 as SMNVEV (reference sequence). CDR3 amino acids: CASSFGRGTEAFF. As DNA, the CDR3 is TGTGCCAGCAGTTTTGGAAGGGGCACTGAAGCTTTCTTT.

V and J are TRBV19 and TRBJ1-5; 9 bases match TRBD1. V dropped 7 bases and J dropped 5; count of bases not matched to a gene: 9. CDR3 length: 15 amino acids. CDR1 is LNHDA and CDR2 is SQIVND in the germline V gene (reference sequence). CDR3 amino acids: CASKGWTGDYQPQHF. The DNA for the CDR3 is TGTGCCAGTAAGGGCTGGACAGGGGACTATCAGCCCCAGCATTTT.

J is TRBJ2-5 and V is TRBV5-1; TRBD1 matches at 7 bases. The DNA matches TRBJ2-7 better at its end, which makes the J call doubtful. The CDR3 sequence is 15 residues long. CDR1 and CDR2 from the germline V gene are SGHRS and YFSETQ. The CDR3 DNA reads TGCGCCAGCAGCCCCTCTGACAGGGCCTCCTACGAGCAGTACTTC. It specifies CASSPSDRASYEQYF.

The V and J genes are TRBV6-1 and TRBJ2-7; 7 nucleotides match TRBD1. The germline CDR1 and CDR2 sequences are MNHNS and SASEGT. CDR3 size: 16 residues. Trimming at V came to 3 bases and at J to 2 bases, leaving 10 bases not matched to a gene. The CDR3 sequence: CASSDKNRGLTYEQYF. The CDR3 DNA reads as TGTGCCAGCAGTGATAAAAACAGGGGTTTAACCTACGAGCAGTACTTC.

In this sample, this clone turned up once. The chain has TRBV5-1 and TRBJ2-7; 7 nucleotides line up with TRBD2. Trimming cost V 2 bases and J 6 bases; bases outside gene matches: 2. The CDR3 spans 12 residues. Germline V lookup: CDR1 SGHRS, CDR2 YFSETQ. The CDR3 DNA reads TGCGCCAGCAGCTTCAGGGAGGGCGAGCAGTACTTC. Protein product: CASSFREGEQYF.

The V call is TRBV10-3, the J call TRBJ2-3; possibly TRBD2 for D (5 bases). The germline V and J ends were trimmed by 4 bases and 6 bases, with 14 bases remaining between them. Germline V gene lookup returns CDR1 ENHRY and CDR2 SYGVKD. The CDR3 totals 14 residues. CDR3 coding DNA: TGTGCCATCAGTGGAAAAACTAGTGTGGATACGCAGTATTTT. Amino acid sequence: CAISGKTSVDTQYF.

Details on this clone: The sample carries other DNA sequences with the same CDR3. In DNA, the CDR3 is TGCGCCAGCAGCCAAGTTGGGGGACAGTTGGTCTATGGCTACACCTTC. Its translation is CASSQVGGQLVYGYTF. The V gene is TRBV4-3, the J gene TRBJ1-2, with 7 bases identical to TRBD1. This CDR3 is 16 amino acids long. Trimming took 1 base from V and 4 from J; bases not matched to a gene: 9. Germline assignment: CDR1 LGHNA and CDR2 YSLEER.

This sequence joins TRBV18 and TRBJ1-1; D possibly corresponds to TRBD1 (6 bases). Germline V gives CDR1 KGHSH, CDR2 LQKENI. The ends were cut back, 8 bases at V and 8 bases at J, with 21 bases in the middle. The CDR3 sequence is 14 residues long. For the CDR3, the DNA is TGTGCCAGCACTGCGGGGGCCCCGAAGTTAGAAGCTTTCTTT. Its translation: CASTAGAPKLEAFF. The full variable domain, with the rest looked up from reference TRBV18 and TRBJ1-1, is NAGVMQNPRHLVRRRGQEARLRCSPMKGHSHVYWYRQLPEEGLKFMVYLQKENIIDESGMPKERFSAEFPKEGPSILRIQQVVRGDSAAYFCASTAGAPKLEAFFGQGTRLTVV.

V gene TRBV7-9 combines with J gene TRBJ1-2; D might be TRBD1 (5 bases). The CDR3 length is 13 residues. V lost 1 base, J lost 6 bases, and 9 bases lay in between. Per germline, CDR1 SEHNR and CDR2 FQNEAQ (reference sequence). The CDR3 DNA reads TGTGCCAGCAGCTTAGGCAGGGCGGATGGCTACACCTTC. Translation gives CASSLGRADGYTF.

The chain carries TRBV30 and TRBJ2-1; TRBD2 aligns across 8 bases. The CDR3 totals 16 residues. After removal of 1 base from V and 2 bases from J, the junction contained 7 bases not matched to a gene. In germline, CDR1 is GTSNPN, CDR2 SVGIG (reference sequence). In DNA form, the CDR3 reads TGTGCCTGGAGTGACGCTATAGCGGGACCCTACAATGAGCAGTTCTTC. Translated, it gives CAWSDAIAGPYNEQFF.

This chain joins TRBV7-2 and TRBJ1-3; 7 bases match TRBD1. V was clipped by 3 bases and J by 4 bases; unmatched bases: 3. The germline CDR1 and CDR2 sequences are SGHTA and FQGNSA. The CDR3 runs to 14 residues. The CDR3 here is CASSFTGVGNTIYF. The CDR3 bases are TGTGCCAGCAGCTTTACAGGGGTGGGAAACACCATATATTTT.

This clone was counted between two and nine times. The CDR3 reads CASSVQTGTGVNTEAFF. CDR3 sequence (DNA): TGTGCCAGCAGCGTCCAAACCGGGACAGGAGTGAACACTGAAGCTTTCTTT. V and J are TRBV7-2 and TRBJ1-1; 8 nucleotides match TRBD1. The germline V gene has CDR1 SGHTA and CDR2 FQGNSA. CDR3 length: 17 residues. J was trimmed by 0 bases and V by 5 bases; bases with no gene match: 11.

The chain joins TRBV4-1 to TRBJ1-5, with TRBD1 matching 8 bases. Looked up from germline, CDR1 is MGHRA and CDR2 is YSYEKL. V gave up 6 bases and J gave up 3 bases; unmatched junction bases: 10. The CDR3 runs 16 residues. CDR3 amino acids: CASSQTPGGHNQPQHF. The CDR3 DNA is TGCGCCAGCAGTCAAACCCCAGGGGGCCACAATCAGCCCCAGCATTTT.

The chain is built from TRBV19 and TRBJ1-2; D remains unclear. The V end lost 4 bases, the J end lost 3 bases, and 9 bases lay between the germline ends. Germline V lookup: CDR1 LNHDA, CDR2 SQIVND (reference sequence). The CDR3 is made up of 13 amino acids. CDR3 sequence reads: CASSRGGDYGYTF. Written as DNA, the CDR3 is TGTGCCAGTAGTAGGGGAGGAGACTATGGCTACACCTTC.

The DNA for the CDR3 is TGTGCCAGTAGTCCCGGACAGGGCTCCTACAATGAGCAGTTCTTC. Translating it yields CASSPGQGSYNEQFF. V usage is TRBV19 and J usage is TRBJ2-1; 8 nucleotides line up with TRBD1. V trimming: 5 bases; J trimming: 0 bases; junction bases outside the gene matches: 3. Per germline, CDR1 LNHDA and CDR2 SQIVND (reference sequence). The CDR3 extends over 15 amino acids.

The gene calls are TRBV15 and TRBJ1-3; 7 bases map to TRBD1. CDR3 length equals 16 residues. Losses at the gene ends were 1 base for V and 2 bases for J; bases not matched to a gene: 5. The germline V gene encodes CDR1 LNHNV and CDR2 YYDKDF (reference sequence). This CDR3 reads CATSRASTGTGNTIYF. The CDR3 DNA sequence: TGTGCCACCAGCAGAGCCTCGACAGGGACTGGAAACACCATATATTTT. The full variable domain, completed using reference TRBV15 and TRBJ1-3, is DAMVIQNPRYQVTQFGKPVTLSCSQTLNHNVMYWYQQKSSQAPKLLFHYYDKDFNNEADTPDNFQSRRPNTSFCFLDIRSPGLGDTAMYLCATSRASTGTGNTIYFGEGSWLTVV.

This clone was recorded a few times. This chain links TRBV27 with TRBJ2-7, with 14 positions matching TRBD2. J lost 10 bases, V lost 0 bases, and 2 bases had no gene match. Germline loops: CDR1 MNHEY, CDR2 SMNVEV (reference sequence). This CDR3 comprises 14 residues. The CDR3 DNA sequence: TGTGCCAGCAGTTTATCGACTAGCGGGAGGGCCCAGTACTTC. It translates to CASSLSTSGRAQYF.

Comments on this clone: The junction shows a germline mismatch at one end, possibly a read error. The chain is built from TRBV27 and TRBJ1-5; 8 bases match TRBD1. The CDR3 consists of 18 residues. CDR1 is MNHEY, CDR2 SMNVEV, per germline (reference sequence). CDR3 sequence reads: CASSLLRTGRDGNQSQHF. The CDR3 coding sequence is TGTGCCAGCAGTTTGCTTAGGACAGGGCGTGATGGGAATCAGTCCCAGCATTTT.

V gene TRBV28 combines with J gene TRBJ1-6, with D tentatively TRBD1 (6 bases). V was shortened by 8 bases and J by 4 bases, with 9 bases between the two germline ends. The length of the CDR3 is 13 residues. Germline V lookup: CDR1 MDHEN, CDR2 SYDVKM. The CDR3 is CASRTVYNSPLHF. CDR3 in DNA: TGTGCCAGCCGGACAGTGTATAATTCACCCCTCCACTTT.

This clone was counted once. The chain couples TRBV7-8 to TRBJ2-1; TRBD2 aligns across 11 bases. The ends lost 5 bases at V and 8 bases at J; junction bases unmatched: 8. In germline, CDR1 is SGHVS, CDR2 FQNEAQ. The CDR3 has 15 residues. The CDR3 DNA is TGTGCCAGCAGCCTTAGCGGGGGGGCCCTCTATGAGCAGTTCTTC. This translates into CASSLSGGALYEQFF. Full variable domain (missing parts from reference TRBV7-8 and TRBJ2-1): GAGVSQSPRYKVAKRGQDVALRCDPISGHVSLFWYQQALGQGPEFLTYFQNEAQLDKSGLPSDRFFAERPEGSVSTLKIQRTQQEDSAVYLCASSLSGGALYEQFFGPGTRLTVL.

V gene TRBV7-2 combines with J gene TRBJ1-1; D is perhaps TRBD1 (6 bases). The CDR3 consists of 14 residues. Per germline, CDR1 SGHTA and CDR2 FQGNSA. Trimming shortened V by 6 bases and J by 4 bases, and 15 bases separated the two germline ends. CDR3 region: CASSFRTETTEAFF. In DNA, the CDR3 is TGTGCCAGCAGTTTCCGGACAGAAACCACTGAAGCTTTCTTT.

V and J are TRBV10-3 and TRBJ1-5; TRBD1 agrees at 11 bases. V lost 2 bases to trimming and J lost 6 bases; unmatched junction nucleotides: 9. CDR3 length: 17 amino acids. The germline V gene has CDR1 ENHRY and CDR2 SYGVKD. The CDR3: CAISEPGGTGGVQPQHF. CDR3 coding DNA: TGTGCCATCAGTGAGCCGGGCGGGACAGGGGGGGTTCAGCCCCAGCATTTT.

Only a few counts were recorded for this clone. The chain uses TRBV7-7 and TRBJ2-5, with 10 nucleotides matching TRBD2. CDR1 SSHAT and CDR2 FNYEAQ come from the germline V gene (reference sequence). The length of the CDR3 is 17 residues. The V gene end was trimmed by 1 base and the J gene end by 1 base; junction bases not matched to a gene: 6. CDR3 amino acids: CASSLGLAGVRQETQYF. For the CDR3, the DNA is TGTGCCAGCAGCTTAGGGCTAGCGGGAGTCCGCCAAGAGACCCAGTACTTC.

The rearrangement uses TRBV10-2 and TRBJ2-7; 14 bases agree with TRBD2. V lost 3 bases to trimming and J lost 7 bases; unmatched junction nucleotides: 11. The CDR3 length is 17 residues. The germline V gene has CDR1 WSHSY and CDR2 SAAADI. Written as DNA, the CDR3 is TGCGCCAGCAGTGACCCCGCGACTAGCGGGAGGGCGTCTGAGCAGTACTTC. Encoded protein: CASSDPATSGRASEQYF.

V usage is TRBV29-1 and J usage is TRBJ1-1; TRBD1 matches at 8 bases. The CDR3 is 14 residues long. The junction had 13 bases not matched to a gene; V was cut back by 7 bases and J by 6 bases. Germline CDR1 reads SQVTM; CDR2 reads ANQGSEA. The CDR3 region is CSALTQGVRAEAFF. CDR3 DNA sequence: TGCAGCGCTCTAACACAGGGGGTAAGGGCTGAAGCTTTCTTT.

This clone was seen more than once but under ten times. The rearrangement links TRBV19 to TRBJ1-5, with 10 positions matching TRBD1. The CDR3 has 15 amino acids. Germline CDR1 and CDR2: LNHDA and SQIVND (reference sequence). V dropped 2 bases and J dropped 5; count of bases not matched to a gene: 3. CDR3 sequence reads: CASSIRGQGHQPQHF. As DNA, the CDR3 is TGTGCCAGTAGTATAAGGGGACAGGGGCATCAGCCCCAGCATTTT.